The 18 T cell receptor beta chains reported below all come from one sample, sequenced in a study of blood T cell repertoires in COVID-19. The assay was immunoSEQ multiplex PCR, and TCRdb's table has in-frame clones only and misses some. Among 140,000 or so clones, roughly 82% were seen once, and the ten largest hold about 5.1%. The material sequenced was peripheral blood. The source is a human donor in a cohort sampled during active COVID-19.

This chain uses TRBV19 with TRBJ1-2, with D hard to call. Trimming stripped 3 bases from V and 8 bases from J, with 13 bases between. The CDR3 is 13 residues long. CDR1 LNHDA and CDR2 SQIVND come from the germline V gene (reference sequence). The chain's CDR3 is CASSISGSGGYTF. The CDR3 bases are TGTGCCAGTAGTATTTCGGGATCCGGCGGCTACACCTTC.

The chain carries TRBV6-2 or TRBV6-3 and TRBJ2-3; D is undetermined. V was pared by 4 bases and J by 2 bases, with 10 bases between. Germline V gene lookup returns CDR1 MNHEY and CDR2 SVGEGT. The CDR3 runs 14 residues. The CDR3 bases are TGTGCCAGCAGTTTCCCCCTACTCACAGATACGCAGTATTTT. It codes for CASSFPLLTDTQYF.

The chain couples TRBV24-1 to TRBJ2-7, with TRBD1 matching over 8 bases. Germline V gene lookup returns CDR1 KGHDR and CDR2 SFDVKD. The CDR3 sequence is 15 residues long. Germline trimming cut 7 bases from V and 5 bases from J; bases unmatched to any gene: 12. As DNA, the CDR3 is TGTGCCACCAGGGACGGGACAGGACTTTCGAACGAGCAGTACGTC. Its protein is CATRDGTGLSNEQYV.

This chain connects TRBV10-1 to TRBJ2-1, with D hard to call. CDR3 length: 15 residues. Trimming removed 3 bases at V and 2 bases at J, with 11 bases between. Looked up from germline, CDR1 is WNHNN and CDR2 is SYGVQD (reference sequence). The CDR3 protein is CASSDSWLPYNEQFF. The CDR3 region has the DNA TGCGCCAGCAGTGATTCCTGGCTCCCCTACAATGAGCAGTTCTTC.

This clone was picked up a small number of times. The chain recombines TRBV30 with TRBJ2-2; 10 bases agree with TRBD1. V lost 2 bases to trimming and J lost 4 bases; unmatched junction nucleotides: 4. The length of the CDR3 is 15 residues. Germline CDR1 reads GTSNPN; CDR2 reads SVGIG (reference sequence). CDR3 nucleotide sequence: TGTGCCTGGAGTTACCGGGACAGGGGCACCGGGGAGCTGTTTTTT. Its translation is CAWSYRDRGTGELFF.

This chain joins TRBV19 and TRBJ2-3, with 7 bases aligning to TRBD2. Looked up from germline, CDR1 is LNHDA and CDR2 is SQIVND (reference sequence). V lost 8 bases to trimming and J lost 8 bases; unmatched junction nucleotides: 4. The CDR3 consists of 11 residues. In DNA form, the CDR3 reads TGTGCCAGTCGACTAGCAACTACGCAGTATTTT. It translates to CASRLATTQYF.

This clone was counted many times. The chain joins TRBV2 to TRBJ2-5; the match to TRBD2 covers 11 bases. The CDR3 runs 14 residues. Germline CDR1 and CDR2: SNHLY and FYNNEI. Trimming cost V 4 bases and J 4 bases; bases outside gene matches: 2. For the CDR3, the DNA is TGTGCCAGCAGTGGGACTAGCGGGTCAGAGACCCAGTACTTC. This gives the protein CASSGTSGSETQYF.

This clone was recorded only once. The CDR3 loop reads CASNRRGSKETQYF. For the CDR3, the DNA is TGTGCCAGCAATCGGCGGGGGAGCAAAGAGACCCAGTACTTC. The rearrangement joins TRBV3-1 (or the pseudogene TRBV3-2) to TRBJ2-5; 7 bases agree with TRBD2. This CDR3 is built from 14 residues. Trimming at V came to 7 bases and at J to 3 bases, leaving 8 bases not matched to a gene. Germline V gene sequence: CDR1 LGHDT, CDR2 YNNKEL (reference sequence).

This chain uses TRBV10-3 with TRBJ1-1, with 7 positions matching TRBD1. Germline CDR1 reads ENHRY; CDR2 reads SYGVKD. Trimming removed 9 bases from V and 7 bases from J; junction bases left unmatched: 17. CDR3 length equals 15 residues. The CDR3 reads CAISPGQTGMNEAFF. The CDR3 DNA reads as TGTGCCATAAGTCCGGGACAGACGGGTATGAATGAAGCTTTCTTT.

The chain is built from TRBV19 and TRBJ2-5; no definite D call. The CDR3 has 14 amino acids. Per the germline V gene, CDR1 is LNHDA and CDR2 is SQIVND (reference sequence). V was cut by 5 bases and J by 1 base, with 11 bases left in between. The DNA for the CDR3 is TGTGCCAGTAGTCTCCGTCTCGGCCAAGAGACCCAGTACTTC. It translates to CASSLRLGQETQYF.

J is TRBJ1-2 and V is TRBV5-1, with TRBD1 matching 9 bases. V lost 0 bases and J lost 4; bases outside the gene matches: 10. The CDR3 length is 17 residues. In germline, CDR1 is SGHRS, CDR2 YFSETQ. As DNA, the CDR3 is TGCGCCAGCAGCTTGGGCACAGGGGGCTGGGGGACCTATGGCTACACCTTC. It yields the protein CASSLGTGGWGTYGYTF.

V usage is TRBV5-5 and J usage is TRBJ1-4; D is perhaps TRBD1 (5 bases). Germline V gene lookup returns CDR1 SGHKS and CDR2 YYEKEE (reference sequence). Trimming removed 0 bases at V and 1 base at J, with 10 bases between. The CDR3 is 16 amino acids. CDR3 bases: TGTGCCAGCAGCTTGGTTCAGGGCATAACTAATGAAAAACTGTTTTTT. It encodes CASSLVQGITNEKLFF.

The chain is built from TRBV6-1 and TRBJ2-7; 8 bases are a match to TRBD1. The CDR3 covers 14 residues. Trimming cost V 3 bases and J 2 bases; bases outside gene matches: 3. The germline V gene has CDR1 MNHNS and CDR2 SASEGT. The CDR3 DNA sequence: TGTGCCAGCAGTGACGGGACAGGTCCCTACGAGCAGTACTTC. This codes for CASSDGTGPYEQYF.

The V gene is TRBV15, the J gene TRBJ2-1; D is uncertain. Germline V lookup: CDR1 LNHNV, CDR2 YYDKDF (reference sequence). The CDR3 runs to 15 residues. Deletions cut 1 base from V and 9 bases from J, with 16 bases between. DNA of the CDR3: TGTGCCACCAGCAGAGGAAGCCTACTTTCGGGTGAGCAGTTCTTC. Protein sequence: CATSRGSLLSGEQFF.

This clone came up once. This chain uses TRBV5-1 with TRBJ2-1; TRBD2 is a possible D gene (6 bases). This CDR3 spans 16 amino acids. Germline V gene sequence: CDR1 SGHRS, CDR2 YFSETQ. Trimming took off 6 bases at V and 0 bases at J, with 16 bases between the two ends. CDR3 sequence: CASTILATSSYNEQFF. The DNA for the CDR3 is TGCGCCAGCACTATTCTAGCGACTAGCTCCTACAATGAGCAGTTCTTC.

The rearrangement joins TRBV5-6 to TRBJ2-1; no clear D gene. V was cut by 1 base and J by 4 bases, with 6 bases left in between. This CDR3 is built from 13 residues. The germline V gene encodes CDR1 SGHDT and CDR2 YYEEEE. The CDR3: CASSLRLYNEQFF. In DNA, the CDR3 is TGTGCCAGCAGCTTGAGACTGTACAATGAGCAGTTCTTC.

This chain joins TRBV5-1 and TRBJ2-7; a weak D match, TRBD2 (6 bases). This CDR3 spans 13 amino acids. The V gene's germline CDR1 is SGHRS and CDR2 YFSETQ. Trimming removed 2 bases from V and 6 bases from J, with 12 bases in between. CDR3 sequence: CASSFRQGGEQYF. The DNA for the CDR3 is TGCGCCAGCAGCTTCCGTCAGGGAGGCGAGCAGTACTTC.

The chain joins TRBV4-1 to TRBJ1-5; D unclear. The germline V and J ends were trimmed by 0 bases and 1 base, with 7 bases remaining between them. This CDR3 region has 15 residues. CDR1 and CDR2 (germline): MGHRA, YSYEKL. Written as DNA, the CDR3 is TGCGCCAGCAGCCAAGAGTGGAGGAGCAATCAGCCCCAGCATTTT. Translating gives CASSQEWRSNQPQHF.